The 13 T cell receptor beta chains below all came from one sample that was sequenced in a study of cytomegalovirus exposure and HLA in healthy donors. This PCR relied on a set of 60 Vbeta primers and 13 Jbeta primers. Some clones are missing from TCRdb's copy, which holds only in-frame ones; the method was immunoSEQ multiplex PCR. The sample lists 150,000 to 200,000 clones, over 60% occurring once. Sequences were obtained from PBMCs. The receptors stem from a woman in her thirties in good health and CMV-seronegative.

This chain connects TRBV5-1 to TRBJ2-1; D possibly corresponds to TRBD2 (6 bases). CDR3 length: 14 amino acids. V lost 4 bases and J 6 bases, leaving 14 bases between the germline ends. Germline loops: CDR1 SGHRS, CDR2 YFSETQ. The CDR3 bases are TGCGCCAGCAGCGCCAGGGAGCGGGCCAATGAGCAGTTCTTC. It codes for CASSARERANEQFF. The entire variable domain, with the rest obtained from reference TRBV5-1 and TRBJ2-1, is as follows: KAGVTQTPRYLIKTRGQQVTLSCSPISGHRSVSWYQQTPGQGLQFLFEYFSETQRNKGNFPGRFSGRQFSNSRSEMNVSTLELGDSALYLCASSARERANEQFFGPGTRLTVL.

The CDR3: CASTKRAPFSYEQYF. The CDR3 DNA sequence: TGTGCCAGCACCAAAAGAGCTCCTTTCTCCTACGAGCAGTACTTC. V usage is TRBV21-1 and J usage is TRBJ2-7; the DNA was not compared with TRBD2, the D call given in the table. TRBV21-1 represents a pseudogene. The CDR3 has 15 amino acids.

V usage is TRBV4-1 and J usage is TRBJ1-1; 8 nucleotides match TRBD1. Germline lookup yields CDR1 MGHRA and CDR2 YSYEKL. CDR3 length: 17 residues. With 1 base clipped from V and 0 bases from J, the junction kept 7 bases outside the gene matches. CDR3 bases: TGCGCCAGCAGCCAAGCAATGCAGGGGGCCCTGAACACTGAAGCTTTCTTT. Protein: CASSQAMQGALNTEAFF.

The chain couples TRBV9 to TRBJ2-7; the D gene is possibly TRBD1 (6 bases). V dropped 3 bases and J dropped 1 base, with 11 bases sitting between them. The CDR3 spans 14 residues. Germline loops: CDR1 SGDLS, CDR2 YYNGEE. This chain's CDR3 is CASSEGDGSYEQYF. The CDR3 DNA is TGTGCCAGCAGCGAGGGGGACGGATCCTACGAGCAGTACTTC. The entire variable domain, with the rest obtained from reference TRBV9 and TRBJ2-7, is as follows: DSGVTQTPKHLITATGQRVTLRCSPRSGDLSVYWYQQSLDQGLQFLIQYYNGEERAKGNILERFSAQQFPDLHSELNLSSLELGDSALYFCASSEGDGSYEQYFGPGTRLTVT.

DNA of the CDR3: TGTGCCAGCAGTTACTCGTTGGGGGAGGACGAGCAGTACTTC. This codes for CASSYSLGEDEQYF. The V and J genes are TRBV6-5 and TRBJ2-7, with D possibly matching TRBD2 (6 bases). Germline CDR1 and CDR2: MNHEY and SVGAGI. V was cut by 0 bases and J by 5 bases, with 11 bases left in between. This CDR3 spans 14 amino acids.

This clone was found once. The chain employs TRBV15 and TRBJ2-7, with 13 bases identical to TRBD2. This CDR3 comprises 16 residues. Trimming took 1 base from V and 9 from J; bases not matched to a gene: 9. Germline V gene lookup returns CDR1 LNHNV and CDR2 YYDKDF (reference sequence). This CDR3 is CATSRARLAGGWVQYF. The CDR3 nucleotides read TGTGCCACCAGCAGAGCAAGACTAGCGGGAGGTTGGGTGCAGTACTTC.

This clone has a handful of counts. The V call is TRBV5-6, the J call TRBJ2-7, with 8 bases that match TRBD1. Trimming removed 4 bases from V and 3 bases from J; junction bases left unmatched: 3. CDR3 size: 13 residues. The germline V gene has CDR1 SGHDT and CDR2 YYEEEE. CDR3 sequence: CASSRDRIYEQYF. The CDR3 DNA reads TGTGCCAGCAGCCGGGACAGGATCTACGAGCAGTACTTC.

The CDR3 is CASRVAGGWTDTQYF. The CDR3 nucleotides are TGTGCCAGCAGAGTAGCGGGAGGTTGGACAGATACGCAGTATTTT. The chain carries TRBV28 and TRBJ2-3; TRBD2 matches 10 bases. Germline assignment: CDR1 MDHEN and CDR2 SYDVKM. Trimming took 6 bases from V and 3 from J; bases not matched to a gene: 6. CDR3 length: 15 residues.

This clone has just a few counts. The CDR3 sequence is CASSKLAGGPNPYEQYF. In nucleotides, the CDR3 is TGTGCCAGCAGCAAACTAGCGGGAGGGCCGAATCCTTACGAGCAGTACTTC. The rearrangement joins TRBV27 to TRBJ2-7; TRBD2 aligns across 13 bases. CDR1 and CDR2 from the germline V gene are MNHEY and SMNVEV (reference sequence). The CDR3 length is 17 residues. After removal of 6 bases from V and 4 bases from J, the junction contained 12 bases not matched to a gene.

This chain uses TRBV13 with TRBJ1-1; TRBD1 might be the D (5 bases). The germline CDR1 and CDR2 sequences are PRHDT and FYEKMQ (reference sequence). V gave up 2 bases and J gave up 3 bases, with 10 bases separating them. The CDR3 totals 14 residues. The CDR3 region is CASSLRGSHTEAFF. Written as DNA, the CDR3 is TGTGCCAGCAGCTTACGGGGGAGTCACACTGAAGCTTTCTTT.

This clone was detected a few times. The gene calls are TRBV19 and TRBJ1-1, with a possible D match to TRBD1 (5 bases). V lost 6 bases to trimming and J lost 7 bases, with 12 bases between them. This CDR3 is built from 12 residues. The germline gives CDR1 LNHDA, CDR2 SQIVND (reference sequence). The CDR3 bases are TGTGCCAGTAGCCCGGGGGTTAGTGAAGCTTTCTTT. Its protein product is CASSPGVSEAFF.

The chain has TRBV29-1 and TRBJ1-5, with a weak D call TRBD1 (5 bases). Trimming took off 4 bases at V and 2 bases at J, with 18 bases between the two ends. Germline-derived CDR1 and CDR2 are SQVTM and ANQGSEA. This CDR3 region has 16 residues. The CDR3 here is CSVVFPGGMGNQPQHF. Here the CDR3 DNA reads TGCAGCGTTGTTTTCCCGGGGGGTATGGGCAATCAGCCCCAGCATTTT.

V is TRBV7-9 and J is TRBJ2-1, with 12 bases identical to TRBD1. The germline V gene encodes CDR1 SEHNR and CDR2 FQNEAQ (reference sequence). Unmatched junction bases numbered 5, after V lost 5 bases and J lost 3 bases. The CDR3 loop spans 16 amino acids. DNA for the CDR3: TGTGCCAGCAGCCCCGGGACAGGGGGCTTCTACAATGAGCAGTTCTTC. It is translated as CASSPGTGGFYNEQFF. Full variable domain (rest looked up from reference TRBV7-9 and TRBJ2-1): DTGVSQNPRHKITKRGQNVTFRCDPISEHNRLYWYRQTLGQGPEFLTYFQNEAQLEKSRLLSDRFSAERPKGSFSTLEIQRTEQGDSAMYLCASSPGTGGFYNEQFFGPGTRLTVL.